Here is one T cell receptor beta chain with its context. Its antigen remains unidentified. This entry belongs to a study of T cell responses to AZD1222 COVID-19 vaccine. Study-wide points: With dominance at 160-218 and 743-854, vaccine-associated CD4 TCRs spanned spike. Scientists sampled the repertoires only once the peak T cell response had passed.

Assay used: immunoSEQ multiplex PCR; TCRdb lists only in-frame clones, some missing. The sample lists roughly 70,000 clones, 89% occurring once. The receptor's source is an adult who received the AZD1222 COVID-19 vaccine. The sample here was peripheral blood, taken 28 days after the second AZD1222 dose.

The CDR3 is CASSQSGGEKLFF. In nucleotides, the CDR3 is TGCGCCAGCAGCCAATCCGGGGGTGAAAAACTGTTTTTT. The genes are TRBV4-3 and TRBJ1-4; perhaps TRBD1 as D (5 bases). The germline V and J ends were trimmed by 2 bases and 7 bases, with 8 bases remaining between them. Germline lookup yields CDR1 LGHNA and CDR2 YSLEER. CDR3 length: 13 residues.